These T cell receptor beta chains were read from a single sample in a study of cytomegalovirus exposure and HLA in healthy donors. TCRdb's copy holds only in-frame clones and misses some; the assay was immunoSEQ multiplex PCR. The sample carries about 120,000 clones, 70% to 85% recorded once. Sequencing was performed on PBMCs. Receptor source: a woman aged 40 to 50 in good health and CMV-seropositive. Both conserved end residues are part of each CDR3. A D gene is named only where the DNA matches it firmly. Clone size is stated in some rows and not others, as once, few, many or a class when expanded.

CDR3 protein: CAWDPTGFRETQYF
CDR3 DNA: TGTGCCTGGGACCCTACAGGGTTTCGAGAGACCCAGTACTTC
D gene: -
V gene: TRBV30
clone size: -
J gene: TRBJ2-5

CDR3 protein: CASSEQEGSTEAFF
CDR3 DNA: TGTGCCAGCAGTGAACAGGAAGGGAGCACTGAAGCTTTCTTT
D gene: -
V gene: TRBV25-1
clone size: once
J gene: TRBJ1-1

CDR3 protein: CARSFPTQGFQPQHF
CDR3 DNA: TGTGCCAGAAGCTTTCCGACACAGGGTTTTCAGCCCCAGCATTTT
D gene: -
V gene: TRBV7-5
clone size: -
J gene: TRBJ1-5

CDR3 protein: CASRGGVADTQYF
CDR3 DNA: TGTGCCAGCCGGGGGGGCGTAGCAGATACGCAGTATTTT
D gene: TRBD2
V gene: TRBV6-1
clone size: -
J gene: TRBJ2-3

CDR3 protein: CAWSGAGVDTEAFF
CDR3 DNA: TGTGCCTGGAGTGGAGCAGGGGTCGACACTGAAGCTTTCTTT
D gene: -
V gene: TRBV30
clone size: -
J gene: TRBJ1-1

CDR3 protein: CASSPRAYNSPLHF
CDR3 DNA: TGTGCCAGCAGCCCCCGGGCCTATAATTCACCCCTCCACTTT
D gene: -
V gene: TRBV2
clone size: -
J gene: TRBJ1-6

CDR3 protein: CASGLVRGLRKDQPQHF
CDR3 DNA: TGTGCTAGTGGTTTGGTAAGGGGGCTGAGGAAGGATCAGCCCCAGCATTTT
D gene: TRBD1
V gene: TRBV12-5
clone size: -
J gene: TRBJ1-5

CDR3 protein: CASSPAGQGVGTDTQYF
CDR3 DNA: TGTGCCAGCAGTCCCGCCGGACAGGGGGTTGGCACAGATACGCAGTATTTT
D gene: TRBD1
V gene: TRBV28
clone size: few
J gene: TRBJ2-3

CDR3 protein: CASSGATSGTDTQYF
CDR3 DNA: TGTGCCAGCAGTGGGGCCACTAGCGGCACAGATACGCAGTATTTT
D gene: TRBD2
V gene: TRBV25-1
clone size: few
J gene: TRBJ2-3

CDR3 protein: CASILGGHSNQPQHF
CDR3 DNA: TGTGCCAGCATTCTGGGGGGGCATAGCAATCAGCCCCAGCATTTT
D gene: -
V gene: TRBV6-6
clone size: -
J gene: TRBJ1-5

CDR3 protein: CASSPRTGGNTEAFF
CDR3 DNA: TGTGCCAGCAGCCCTAGGACAGGGGGAAACACTGAAGCTTTCTTT
D gene: TRBD1
V gene: TRBV7-8
clone size: -
J gene: TRBJ1-1

CDR3 protein: CASSLGQGGQGYTF
CDR3 DNA: TGTGCCAGCAGCCTGGGACAGGGGGGGCAGGGCTACACCTTC
D gene: TRBD1
V gene: TRBV5-6
clone size: few
J gene: TRBJ1-2

CDR3 protein: CASWDSGGSNSPLHF
CDR3 DNA: TGTGCCAGTTGGGACTCCGGTGGTAGTAATTCACCCCTCCACTTT
D gene: -
V gene: TRBV19
clone size: few
J gene: TRBJ1-6

CDR3 protein: CASSLEYRGNTEAFF
CDR3 DNA: TGTGCCAGCAGCTTGGAGTACAGGGGTAACACTGAAGCTTTCTTT
D gene: TRBD1
V gene: TRBV5-8
clone size: -
J gene: TRBJ1-1

CDR3 protein: CAIRGGGGELFF
CDR3 DNA: TGTGCCATCAGAGGCGGGGGTGGGGAGCTGTTTTTT
D gene: TRBD2
V gene: TRBV10-3
clone size: -
J gene: TRBJ2-2

CDR3 protein: CASSEAGRGLRQPQHF
CDR3 DNA: TGTGCCAGCAGTGAAGCAGGAAGGGGGCTGAGGCAGCCCCAGCATTTT
D gene: TRBD1
V gene: TRBV6-1
clone size: -
J gene: TRBJ1-5

CDR3 protein: CASSHRRREGIYEQYF
CDR3 DNA: TGTGCCAGCAGCCATAGGAGGCGGGAGGGAATCTACGAGCAGTACTTC
D gene: TRBD2
V gene: TRBV27
clone size: few
J gene: TRBJ2-7

CDR3 protein: CAWRRALGGQGLTYGYTF
CDR3 DNA: TGTGCCTGGAGACGAGCTCTGGGGGGACAGGGATTGACCTATGGCTACACCTTC
D gene: TRBD1
V gene: TRBV30
clone size: -
J gene: TRBJ1-2

CDR3 protein: CASSEFPPGGGSTIYF
CDR3 DNA: TGCGCCAGCAGTGAGTTTCCCCCAGGGGGAGGAAGCACCATATATTTT
D gene: TRBD1
V gene: TRBV10-2
clone size: -
J gene: TRBJ1-3

CDR3 protein: CASSLIRGEDNEKLFF
CDR3 DNA: TGTGCCAGCAGCTTGATCAGGGGGGAGGATAATGAAAAACTGTTTTTT
D gene: TRBD1
V gene: TRBV7-2
clone size: -
J gene: TRBJ1-4

CDR3 protein: CASSDRGRGTEAFF
CDR3 DNA: TGTGCCAGCAGTGACAGGGGAAGGGGTACTGAAGCTTTCTTT
D gene: TRBD1
V gene: TRBV6-5
clone size: -
J gene: TRBJ1-1

CDR3 protein: CASSLGWLAGRVNEQFF
CDR3 DNA: TGTGCCAGCAGCTTAGGGTGGCTAGCGGGACGAGTGAATGAGCAGTTCTTC
D gene: TRBD2
V gene: TRBV7-2
clone size: -
J gene: TRBJ2-1

CDR3 protein: CASRSGHAEEKLFF
CDR3 DNA: TGTGCCAGCAGGTCGGGACACGCAGAAGAAAAACTGTTTTTT
D gene: -
V gene: TRBV5-6
clone size: -
J gene: TRBJ1-4

CDR3 protein: CASSKLQGLNTEAFF
CDR3 DNA: TGTGCCAGCAGCAAGCTGCAGGGCTTAAACACTGAAGCTTTCTTT
D gene: -
V gene: TRBV7-6
clone size: -
J gene: TRBJ1-1

CDR3 protein: CASSQVVGGAGETQYF
CDR3 DNA: TGTGCCAGCAGCCAAGTGGTGGGGGGGGCCGGCGAGACCCAGTACTTC
D gene: -
V gene: TRBV4-2
clone size: -
J gene: TRBJ2-5

CDR3 protein: CASSLGQGYNGEQFF
CDR3 DNA: TGTGCCAGCAGCTTAGGGCAGGGGTACAATGGAGAGCAGTTCTTC
D gene: -
V gene: TRBV7-6
clone size: -
J gene: TRBJ2-1

CDR3 protein: CASSIGGREETQYF
CDR3 DNA: TGTGCCAGTAGTATCGGAGGGAGGGAAGAGACCCAGTACTTC
D gene: TRBD2
V gene: TRBV19
clone size: -
J gene: TRBJ2-5

CDR3 protein: CASSLGGGANTIYF
CDR3 DNA: TGTGCCAGCAGCTTAGGAGGGGGTGCAAACACCATATATTTT
D gene: -
V gene: TRBV13
clone size: few
J gene: TRBJ1-3

CDR3 protein: CASSFGTSWLF
CDR3 DNA: TGTGCCAGCAGCTTCGGGACTAGTTGGCTCTTC
D gene: TRBD2
V gene: TRBV5-4
clone size: -
J gene: TRBJ2-1

CDR3 protein: CASSTGLAGEETQYF
CDR3 DNA: TGTGCCAGCTCAACGGGACTAGCGGGAGAAGAGACCCAGTACTTC
D gene: TRBD2
V gene: TRBV18
clone size: once
J gene: TRBJ2-5

CDR3 protein: CASSAGRGSPLHF
CDR3 DNA: TGTGCCAGCAGTGCCGGTCGGGGTTCACCCCTCCACTTT
D gene: -
V gene: TRBV27
clone size: -
J gene: TRBJ1-6

CDR3 protein: CASSLQEGNTEAFF
CDR3 DNA: TGCGCCAGCAGCTTACAGGAAGGGAACACTGAAGCTTTCTTT
D gene: -
V gene: TRBV5-1
clone size: -
J gene: TRBJ1-1

CDR3 protein: CASRYGASNQPQHF
CDR3 DNA: TGTGCCAGCAGGTATGGGGCGAGCAATCAGCCCCAGCATTTT
D gene: -
V gene: TRBV2
clone size: -
J gene: TRBJ1-5

CDR3 protein: CASGFWENLQGTNGRDTEAFF
CDR3 DNA: TGTGCTAGTGGTTTTTGGGAGAACTTACAGGGAACGAATGGCCGAGACACTGAAGCTTTCTTT
D gene: -
V gene: TRBV12-5
clone size: -
J gene: TRBJ1-1

CDR3 protein: CASSLQKGVNYEQYF
CDR3 DNA: TGTGCCAGCAGCTTACAAAAAGGGGTGAACTACGAGCAGTACTTC
D gene: -
V gene: TRBV7-3
clone size: once
J gene: TRBJ2-7

CDR3 protein: CAIGLAGPTGIGELFF
CDR3 DNA: TGTGCCATTGGACTAGCGGGACCAACTGGGATCGGGGAGCTGTTTTTT
D gene: TRBD2
V gene: TRBV6-6
clone size: -
J gene: TRBJ2-2

CDR3 protein: CASSTYGTGGVETQYF
CDR3 DNA: TGCGCCAGCAGCACCTACGGGACAGGGGGCGTAGAGACCCAGTACTTC
D gene: TRBD1
V gene: TRBV5-1
clone size: -
J gene: TRBJ2-5

CDR3 protein: CASSQTGRSYNSPLHF
CDR3 DNA: TGTGCCAGCAGCCAGACAGGGCGGTCCTATAATTCACCCCTCCACTTT
D gene: TRBD1
V gene: TRBV7-2
clone size: few
J gene: TRBJ1-6

CDR3 protein: CASSPSTAGADTQYF
CDR3 DNA: TGCGCCAGCAGCCCAAGCACAGCGGGAGCGGATACGCAGTATTTT
D gene: TRBD2
V gene: TRBV4-1
clone size: -
J gene: TRBJ2-3

CDR3 protein: CASSEALAGGDEQFF
CDR3 DNA: TGTGCCAGCAGTGAAGCTTTGGCGGGAGGCGATGAGCAGTTCTTC
D gene: TRBD2
V gene: TRBV6-1
clone size: -
J gene: TRBJ2-1

CDR3 protein: CASSRRQGVYEQYF
CDR3 DNA: TGTGCCAGCTCACGGCGACAGGGGGTGTACGAGCAGTACTTC
D gene: TRBD1
V gene: TRBV18
clone size: -
J gene: TRBJ2-7

CDR3 protein: CASSGTGLTSSNYGYTF
CDR3 DNA: TGCGCCAGCAGCGGGACAGGGTTGACCTCTTCCAACTATGGCTACACCTTC
D gene: TRBD1
V gene: TRBV5-1
clone size: -
J gene: TRBJ1-2

CDR3 protein: CASQRGLAEYNEQFF
CDR3 DNA: TGTGCCAGCCAGCGGGGACTAGCGGAGTACAATGAGCAGTTCTTC
D gene: TRBD2
V gene: TRBV2
clone size: -
J gene: TRBJ2-1

CDR3 protein: CASSRLAGVYEQYF
CDR3 DNA: TGTGCCAGTAGCCGACTAGCGGGAGTCTACGAGCAGTACTTC
D gene: TRBD2
V gene: TRBV19
clone size: -
J gene: TRBJ2-7

CDR3 protein: CASARDRERQGEQYF
CDR3 DNA: TGTGCCAGTGCCCGGGACAGGGAACGCCAGGGCGAGCAGTACTTC
D gene: TRBD1
V gene: TRBV2
clone size: -
J gene: TRBJ2-7